Each of the 24 T cell receptor beta chains below was sequenced from the same sample in a study of blood T cell repertoires in COVID-19. Only in-frame clones appear in the TCRdb table, and some are missing; sequencing was by immunoSEQ multiplex PCR. This sample has 200,000 to 250,000 clones; more than 80% occur once, and the top ten carry around 2%. Material: PBMCs or T cells enriched from blood (not recorded which). Receptor source: a man between 60 and 75 years old who had recovered from COVID-19.

This rearrangement joins TRBV18 to TRBJ1-3; D is possibly TRBD1 (5 bases). With 4 bases removed from V and 0 bases from J, the gap between germline ends came to 10 bases. The CDR3 covers 15 residues. Germline CDR1 reads KGHSH; CDR2 reads LQKENI. For the CDR3, the DNA is TGTGCCAGCTCACTCGGACACTACTCTGGAAACACCATATATTTT. Its protein is CASSLGHYSGNTIYF.

The chain links TRBV13 to TRBJ1-4; tentatively, D is TRBD1 (5 bases). CDR3 length: 15 amino acids. Trimming removed 3 bases from V and 4 bases from J, with 12 bases in between. Germline V lookup: CDR1 PRHDT, CDR2 FYEKMQ (reference sequence). CDR3 amino acids: CASSFGALNNEKLFF. The DNA for the CDR3 is TGTGCCAGCAGCTTTGGGGCACTCAATAATGAAAAACTGTTTTTT.

The rearrangement joins TRBV21-1 to TRBJ1-2. TRBV21-1 is classified as a pseudogene. The CDR3 has 13 residues. The CDR3 DNA sequence: TGTGCCAGCAGCCCCCGGGGGGTGGGTGGCTACACCTTC. Encoded protein: CASSPRGVGGYTF.

The chain carries TRBV7-8 and TRBJ2-3, with 7 bases identical to TRBD2. The CDR3 is made up of 14 amino acids. CDR1 is SGHVS, CDR2 FQNEAQ, per germline. The V gene end was trimmed by 3 bases and the J gene end by 6 bases; junction bases not matched to a gene: 6. This CDR3 is CASSFTTSADTQYF. Written as DNA, the CDR3 is TGTGCCAGCAGCTTCACCACTAGCGCTGATACGCAGTATTTT.

V and J are TRBV6-6 and TRBJ1-2; D perhaps matches TRBD1 (5 bases). This CDR3 is 11 amino acids long. V was trimmed by 8 bases and J by 7 bases, leaving 11 bases between them. Germline CDR1 and CDR2: MNHNY and SVGAGI (reference sequence). The CDR3 sequence: CASSWGGGYTF. The CDR3 DNA reads TGTGCCAGCTCCTGGGGGGGTGGCTACACCTTC.

The V call is TRBV3-1 (or the pseudogene TRBV3-2), the J call TRBJ1-1; D ambiguous. The V gene's germline CDR1 is LGHDT and CDR2 YNNKEL (reference sequence). Between the trimmed V and J ends, which lost 1 base and 4 bases, there was a span of 13 bases. The CDR3 loop spans 15 amino acids. This chain's CDR3 is CASSQGQFSGTEAFF. The CDR3, as DNA: TGTGCCAGCAGCCAAGGTCAGTTTTCGGGCACTGAAGCTTTCTTT.

The chain carries TRBV2 and TRBJ1-5; a possible D gene is TRBD1 (6 bases). Germline-derived CDR1 and CDR2 are SNHLY and FYNNEI. V was trimmed by 7 bases and J by 1 base, leaving 11 bases between them. The CDR3 spans 14 residues. For the CDR3, the DNA is TGTGCCAGCACAGGGGAGACGAGCAATCAGCCCCAGCATTTT. Translation gives CASTGETSNQPQHF.

This clone was counted a few times. The DNA of the CDR3 is TGTGCCAGCAGTTACAGGGGCTCCTATAATTCACCCCTCCACTTT. Translating it yields CASSYRGSYNSPLHF. The rearrangement joins TRBV11-2 to TRBJ1-6; 7 bases align to TRBD1. J was trimmed by 0 bases and V by 6 bases; bases with no gene match: 2. Germline V CDR1 and CDR2: SGHAT, FQNNGV. CDR3 length equals 15 residues.

The J gene is TRBJ1-1, the V gene TRBV10-1; D perhaps matches TRBD1 (6 bases). Germline V gene sequence: CDR1 WNHNN, CDR2 SYGVQD (reference sequence). Trimming took 2 bases from V and 2 from J, leaving 18 bases between them. The CDR3 contains 17 residues. Here the CDR3 reads CASSEAQRQDSNTEAFF. DNA for the CDR3: TGCGCCAGCAGTGAGGCCCAAAGACAGGACTCTAACACTGAAGCTTTCTTT.

This clone was found a few times. The CDR3 DNA follows: TGCGCCAGCAGCTTGGGGGCAAACACCGGGGAGCTGTTTTTT. Its protein is CASSLGANTGELFF. The chain recombines TRBV5-1 with TRBJ2-2, with D unresolved. Germline CDR1 is SGHRS and CDR2 is YFSETQ. V gave up 0 bases and J gave up 2 bases, with 5 bases separating them. The CDR3 runs 14 residues.

The V gene is TRBV18, the J gene TRBJ2-7, with 10 bases aligning to TRBD2. The V and J ends lost 0 bases and 7 bases, in that order; junction bases with no gene match: 9. CDR3 length: 16 amino acids. The V gene's germline CDR1 is KGHSH and CDR2 LQKENI. The CDR3 loop reads CASSPPSGGPLGEQYF. The CDR3 DNA follows: TGTGCCAGCTCACCACCTAGCGGGGGGCCCTTGGGGGAGCAGTACTTC.

A note on this clone: The identical CDR3 is also encoded by other nucleotide sequences in the sample. V and J are TRBV5-1 and TRBJ2-5, with D maybe TRBD1 (5 bases). There are 14 residues in the CDR3. Germline lookup yields CDR1 SGHRS and CDR2 YFSETQ. Trimming removed 2 bases from V and 2 bases from J, with 10 bases in between. The CDR3 DNA follows: TGCGCCAGCAGCTTAACGACAGCTCAAGAGACCCAGTACTTC. Translated: CASSLTTAQETQYF.

V gene TRBV7-2 combines with J gene TRBJ1-2, with a weak D call TRBD1 (5 bases). Germline V CDR1 and CDR2: SGHTA, FQGNSA. Trimming shortened V by 5 bases and J by 5 bases, and 21 bases separated the two germline ends. The CDR3 is made up of 16 amino acids. CDR3 coding DNA: TGTGCCAGCAGCCAACAGGAGGGTTTGGGGCAATATGGCTACACCTTC. Encoded protein: CASSQQEGLGQYGYTF.

The rearrangement uses TRBV6-2 or TRBV6-3 and TRBJ2-5; D is perhaps TRBD1 (6 bases). Germline V gives CDR1 MNHEY, CDR2 SVGEGT. V was trimmed by 0 bases and J by 5 bases, leaving 19 bases between them. The CDR3 length is 17 residues. The CDR3 DNA is TGTGCCAGCAGTTACTCGACCAGGGGCTCGTCGTGGGAGACCCAGTACTTC. Its translation: CASSYSTRGSSWETQYF.

This clone was counted only a few times. The CDR3 is CASSSTGGEETQYF. CDR3 DNA: TGTGCCAGCAGCTCGACAGGGGGTGAAGAGACCCAGTACTTC. The chain links TRBV5-4 to TRBJ2-5, with 9 bases that match TRBD1. V lost 3 bases and J lost 3; bases outside the gene matches: 3. The V gene's germline CDR1 is SGHNT and CDR2 YYREEE (reference sequence). There are 14 residues in the CDR3.

This chain links TRBV27 with TRBJ2-2; tentatively, D is TRBD2 (5 bases). The CDR3 length is 15 residues. The V end was cut by 2 bases, the J end by 6 bases, with 13 bases between. CDR1 is MNHEY, CDR2 SMNVEV, per germline (reference sequence). The CDR3 region is CASSLKWGVAGELFF. The DNA of the CDR3 is TGTGCCAGCAGTTTAAAGTGGGGAGTCGCCGGGGAGCTGTTTTTT.

This chain uses TRBV19 with TRBJ2-3; 11 nucleotides align to TRBD1. The CDR3 contains 17 residues. Looked up from germline, CDR1 is LNHDA and CDR2 is SQIVND (reference sequence). With V trimmed by 5 bases and J by 2 bases, 9 bases remained unmatched. CDR3 coding DNA: TGTGCCAGTAGTCCGGGACAGGGGGGGCCATTCACAGATACGCAGTATTTT. This encodes CASSPGQGGPFTDTQYF.

The chain employs TRBV5-4 and TRBJ1-1; possibly TRBD1 for D (6 bases). Germline V gives CDR1 SGHNT, CDR2 YYREEE (reference sequence). This CDR3 contains 13 residues. V lost 1 base, J lost 4 bases, and 8 bases lay in between. DNA of the CDR3: TGTGCCAGCAGCTTGATAGGGGGCACTGAAGCTTTCTTT. Its translation: CASSLIGGTEAFF.

The chain has TRBV14 and TRBJ2-2, with TRBD2 matching 9 bases. The CDR3 is made up of 15 amino acids. From germline, CDR1 is SGHDN and CDR2 FVKESK. The V gene end was trimmed by 0 bases and the J gene end by 4 bases; junction bases not matched to a gene: 0. The CDR3 DNA reads as TGTGCCAGCAGCCAAGAACTAGCGGGCACCGGGGAGCTGTTTTTT. Protein sequence: CASSQELAGTGELFF.

This clone was observed a handful of times. The V and J genes are TRBV7-8 and TRBJ1-2, with 7 bases aligning to TRBD1. The CDR3 loop spans 14 amino acids. V trimming: 4 bases; J trimming: 4 bases; junction bases outside the gene matches: 6. Germline V gene lookup returns CDR1 SGHVS and CDR2 FQNEAQ. CDR3 loop: CASSSSGQSYGYTF. DNA for the CDR3: TGTGCCAGCAGCTCCTCGGGACAGTCCTATGGCTACACCTTC.

The V and J genes are TRBV7-3 and TRBJ1-1; D is ambiguous. CDR3 length: 13 amino acids. V shed 2 bases and J shed 6 bases, with 10 bases lying between them. Germline lookup yields CDR1 SGHTA and CDR2 FQGTGA. CDR3 nucleotide sequence: TGTGCCAGCAGCTTATTAGGCGCGGCTGAAGCTTTCTTT. Protein sequence: CASSLLGAAEAFF.

Concerning this clone itself: This specimen includes other DNA sequences encoding the same CDR3. The chain recombines TRBV11-2 with TRBJ2-5; 7 nucleotides match TRBD1. J gave up 2 bases and V 3 bases, and 6 bases lay outside the gene matches. CDR1 and CDR2 (germline): SGHAT, FQNNGV. CDR3 length: 15 amino acids. The CDR3 here is CASSLWTGPQETQYF. The CDR3, as DNA: TGTGCCAGCAGCTTGTGGACAGGCCCACAAGAGACCCAGTACTTC.

This rearrangement joins TRBV6-6 to TRBJ2-5; D possibly corresponds to TRBD1 (6 bases). Germline loops: CDR1 MNHNY, CDR2 SVGAGI (reference sequence). V was cut by 4 bases and J by 4 bases, with 13 bases left in between. The CDR3 length is 14 residues. In nucleotides, the CDR3 is TGTGCCAGCAGTTCGGGCAGGGGAGTAGAGACCCAGTACTTC. Its translation: CASSSGRGVETQYF.

V and J are TRBV6-5 and TRBJ2-7, with a weak D call TRBD1 (6 bases). From germline, CDR1 is MNHEY and CDR2 SVGAGI. V gave up 2 bases and J gave up 0 bases, with 11 bases separating them. The CDR3 runs to 15 residues. CDR3 sequence (DNA): TGTGCCAGCAGTTACGACAGGCCCCACTCCTACGAGCAGTACTTC. As protein: CASSYDRPHSYEQYF.